The 9 T cell receptor beta chains below all came from one sample that was sequenced in a study of Tregs in tolerant kidney transplant recipients. The assay was immunoSEQ multiplex PCR, and TCRdb's table has in-frame clones only and misses some. The table has tens of thousands of clones, roughly 90% seen once. Mixed chimerism was transient after nonmyeloablative marrow transplants from related graft donors. The starting material was CD4+ T cells from blood (PBMCs), obtained 24 months after the transplant. The receptors originated from a human patient who received a combined kidney and bone marrow transplant. Some of the T cells might come from the graft donor.

Only one count was recorded for this clone. The J gene is TRBJ2-1, the V gene TRBV5-1, with 10 bases that match TRBD1. This CDR3 has 15 residues. The ends lost 1 base at V and 8 bases at J; junction bases unmatched: 6. The germline V gene encodes CDR1 SGHRS and CDR2 YFSETQ. CDR3 bases: TGCGCCAGCAGCTTGATCGGACAGGGGGGCGATGAGCAGTTCTTC. Amino acids: CASSLIGQGGDEQFF.

About this clone: The same CDR3 is also encoded by other DNA sequences in this sample. The V call is TRBV7-7, the J call TRBJ2-5; 13 nucleotides line up with TRBD2. The CDR3 is 16 residues long. Trimming removed 3 bases from V and 1 base from J; junction bases left unmatched: 2. CDR1 SSHAT and CDR2 FNYEAQ come from the germline V gene (reference sequence). CDR3 sequence (DNA): TGTGCCAGCAGCTTGGGACTAGCGGGGTTCCAAGAGACCCAGTACTTC. Amino acid sequence: CASSLGLAGFQETQYF.

The chain couples TRBV9 to TRBJ2-7; D not resolved. V was trimmed by 0 bases and J by 6 bases, leaving 13 bases between them. The germline CDR1 and CDR2 sequences are SGDLS and YYNGEE. The CDR3 is 14 residues long. The CDR3 region is CASSVESGRVEQYF. DNA of the CDR3: TGTGCCAGCAGCGTAGAATCCGGCCGGGTCGAGCAGTACTTC.

V and J are TRBV18 and TRBJ1-2, with TRBD1 as a possible D gene (6 bases). Germline V gene sequence: CDR1 KGHSH, CDR2 LQKENI. The V and J ends lost 1 base and 3 bases respectively, with 15 bases between them. This CDR3 comprises 16 residues. CDR3 loop: CASSPLNQGLDYGYTF. DNA of the CDR3: TGTGCCAGCTCACCACTGAACCAGGGGTTGGACTATGGCTACACCTTC.

The V and J genes are TRBV21-1 and TRBJ1-5; TRBD1, the D gene given by the table, was not confirmed from the DNA. TRBV21-1 is shown as a pseudogene. The CDR3 loop spans 15 amino acids. CDR3 loop: CASSKRQRPNQPQHF. The DNA of the CDR3 is TGTGCCAGCAGCAAACGACAGAGACCCAATCAGCCCCAGCATTTT.

The CDR3 region has the DNA TGTGCCAGCAGCTTTAGAGTTGGTGGAAACACCATATATTTT. The encoded protein is CASSFRVGGNTIYF. The V gene is TRBV7-2, the J gene TRBJ1-3; the D is unclear. The germline gives CDR1 SGHTA, CDR2 FQGNSA. This CDR3 region has 14 residues. Trimming removed 3 bases from V and 3 bases from J, with 9 bases in between. The full variable domain, with the rest looked up from reference TRBV7-2 and TRBJ1-3, is GAGVSQSPSNKVTEKGKDVELRCDPISGHTALYWYRQSLGQGLEFLIYFQGNSAPDKSGLPSDRFSAERTGGSVSTLTIQRTQQEDSAVYLCASSFRVGGNTIYFGEGSWLTVV.

The chain links TRBV7-8 to TRBJ2-7, with D tentatively TRBD1 (6 bases). CDR3 size: 17 residues. Germline V gene data show CDR1 as SGHVS and CDR2 as FQNEAQ. V was clipped by 5 bases and J by 2 bases, with 22 bases between them. DNA of the CDR3: TGTGCCAGCAGCGACGCCTCAACAGGGTTACCTACCTACGAGCAGTACTTC. Translating gives CASSDASTGLPTYEQYF.

The chain uses TRBV27 and TRBJ2-7, with unresolved D. Germline CDR1 reads MNHEY; CDR2 reads SMNVEV (reference sequence). CDR3 length equals 12 residues. Trimming pared 4 bases from V and 7 bases from J, leaving 11 bases between. DNA of the CDR3: TGTGCCAGCAGTTCTCTGTACGGGGAGCAGTACTTC. It is translated as CASSSLYGEQYF.

This chain connects TRBV10-3 to TRBJ2-1; TRBD1 matches 10 bases. The germline V gene encodes CDR1 ENHRY and CDR2 SYGVKD. CDR3 length: 15 amino acids. Trimming cost V 5 bases and J 9 bases; bases outside gene matches: 10. The CDR3 DNA reads TGTGCCATCAGTTTCAGGGACAGGGGTCTAGGTGAGCAGTTCTTC. It translates to CAISFRDRGLGEQFF.